This T cell receptor beta chain derives from a study of CD8 T cells in Susac syndrome. Findings of the study overall: The authors acknowledged that their TCR sequencing and HLA analysis involved a relatively small number of individuals.

The authors reverse transcribed roughly 0.5 to 1 ug RNA with random hexamers. Amplification of TCR beta CDR3 used immunoSEQ multiplex PCR across 54 Vbeta and 13 Jbeta. TCRdb called the immunoSEQ multiplex PCR reads again in MiXCR, with one record for every CDR3 protein. The sample lists 150,000 to 190,000 distinct CDR3 sequences, just under 95% occurring once. Turning to this clonotype: Its antigen remains unidentified.

Negative magnetic isolation gave CD8+ and CD4+ cells; FACS enriched CD8+ TEMRA. This CDR3 is built from 12 residues. The ends lost 10 bases at V and 4 bases at J; junction bases unmatched: 7. This chain uses TRBV12-3 or TRBV12-4 with TRBJ2-7; 7 nucleotides line up with TRBD2. The receptor comes from a human donor with multiple sclerosis. Sequenced sample: CD8+ T cells from PBMCs. CDR3 sequence (DNA): TGTGCCACGTCTCGCGGGGGTTACGAGCAGTACTTC. It codes for CATSRGGYEQYF.